Here is one TCR beta chain with its context. Its antigen remains unidentified. RNA was isolated and reverse transcribed to cDNA, the sequencing template. Sequencing was performed with immunoSEQ multiplex PCR; in TCRdb, only in-frame clones are kept and a portion is missing. The sample yields more than 90,000 clones, 58% seen once. The data were obtained in a study of CD8+ T cells in alopecia areata. Study-level information: Treated patients took oral tofacitinib at 5 to 10 mg twice daily. The protocol delivered tofacitinib for 6 to 18 months, then withdrew it for 6 months.

General study findings and limits: Especially in alopecia totalis/universalis, lesional scalp showed greater clonality than normal scalp did.

Treatment defined: oral pan-JAK inhibitor, 5-10 mg twice daily. In alopecia areata patients, both lesional scalp punch biopsies and peripheral blood were collected. Losses at the gene ends were 5 bases for V and 4 bases for J; bases not matched to a gene: 5. This CDR3 has 14 residues. The germline V gene encodes CDR1 SGHTA and CDR2 FQGNSA. The genes are TRBV7-2 and TRBJ1-1, with 9 bases matching TRBD1. The sample consisted of CD8+ T cells sorted from blood, taken at week 4, from a patient treated with tofacitinib. The origin of this receptor is a human donor with alopecia areata. In DNA, the CDR3 is TGTGCCAGCAGCCTTGACAGGGGGGGCACTGAAGCTTTCTTT. Protein: CASSLDRGGTEAFF.